This passage covers 6 T cell receptor beta chains from one sample sequenced in a study of shared clonotypes between healthy human individuals. Clones were read by immunoSEQ multiplex PCR, and TCRdb kept only the in-frame ones, dropping some. The sample records some 1.5 million clones, approximately 98% being singletons. The specimen sequenced was naive CD4+ T cells sorted from blood. The subset: CD45RA+ positively selected. The receptor set was obtained from a man in his thirties or forties in good health.

The gene calls are TRBV7-2 and TRBJ1-1; D possibly corresponds to TRBD1 (6 bases). Germline V CDR1 and CDR2: SGHTA, FQGNSA. This CDR3 has 13 residues. V was cut by 8 bases and J by 10 bases, with 20 bases left in between. CDR3 amino acids: CASGRGALQGAFF. The CDR3 DNA is TGTGCCAGCGGGCGAGGGGCCCTACAGGGAGCTTTCTTT.

The gene calls are TRBV7-2 and TRBJ2-3; 13 nucleotides agree with TRBD2. From germline, CDR1 is SGHTA and CDR2 FQGNSA. V was pared by 5 bases and J by 4 bases, with 6 bases of the junction left unmatched. The CDR3 contains 16 residues. The CDR3 bases are TGTGCCAGCAGCCTCGGACTAGCGGGAGTGGCAGATACGCAGTATTTT. Translated: CASSLGLAGVADTQYF.

V usage is TRBV10-1 and J usage is TRBJ2-7; 11 bases map to TRBD2. V trimming: 0 bases; J trimming: 6 bases; junction bases outside the gene matches: 4. Germline loops: CDR1 WNHNN, CDR2 SYGVQD (reference sequence). The CDR3 length is 15 residues. The CDR3 DNA reads as TGCGCCAGCAGTGAGTCGACTAGCGGGAAAGGCGAGCAGTACTTC. This encodes CASSESTSGKGEQYF.

The chain uses TRBV21-1 and TRBJ1-4. TRBV21-1 is a pseudogene segment. The CDR3 is made up of 13 amino acids. CDR3 region: CASSKGRHGKLFF. The CDR3 region has the DNA TGTGCCAGCAGCAAAGGGCGGCACGGGAAACTGTTTTTT.

The J gene is TRBJ2-1, the V gene TRBV4-3; perhaps TRBD2 as D (6 bases). The CDR3 has 17 residues. Germline CDR1 is LGHNA and CDR2 is YSLEER. V was cut by 1 base and J by 2 bases, with 15 bases left in between. In DNA form, the CDR3 reads TGCGCCAGCAGCCAAGTCCACCGGGACTGGGCCTACAATGAGCAGTTCTTC. Protein sequence: CASSQVHRDWAYNEQFF.

This chain joins TRBV18 and TRBJ2-1; D call uncertain. The V gene's germline CDR1 is KGHSH and CDR2 LQKENI. This CDR3 comprises 14 residues. V lost 5 bases and J lost 4, with 12 bases in between. The CDR3: CASSGSSEYNEQFF. CDR3 DNA: TGTGCCAGCTCAGGGTCTAGTGAATACAATGAGCAGTTCTTC.